The text below deals with one T cell receptor (beta chain). The CDR3 is made up of 14 amino acids. V shed 0 bases and J shed 9 bases, with 15 bases lying between them. CDR1 is SQVTM and CDR2 is ANQGSEA in the germline V gene. The sample belongs to a study of blood T cell repertoires in COVID-19. Study details: Material from acute and convalescent COVID-19 was sourced from the United States, Italy and Spain. T cells, B-cell-depleted T cells, or PBMCs supplied cDNA or gDNA.

Sequenced by immunoSEQ multiplex PCR; TCRdb stores in-frame clones only, minus some. The table shows 170,000 or so clones, with 80% occurring only once. The sequence came from a man aged 65 to 85 with active or convalescent COVID-19. The chain joins TRBV29-1 to TRBJ1-5; D may be TRBD1 (5 bases). The sample was peripheral blood. CDR3: CSVEDRSLGVPQHF. CDR3 DNA: TGCAGCGTTGAAGATCGGAGTTTAGGGGTGCCCCAGCATTTT.